This TCR beta chain was profiled in a study of early T cells in non-severe SARS-CoV-2 infection. Overall study context: Sequencing of bulk RNA from unsorted whole blood was done, without chain pairing. Findings and caveats of the study: VDJdb matches were skewed toward anti-spike CD8 T cell responses.

Unique molecular identifiers were added to individual cDNA molecules. TCRdb itself ran the 5' RACE reads through MiXCR, one entry per CDR3 protein. The repertoire holds some 30,000 distinct CDR3 sequences, with roughly 4.3% as singletons. Note on this clonotype: Its antigen is not known.

There are 12 residues in the CDR3. V was shortened by 3 bases and J by 7 bases, with 11 bases between the two germline ends. Germline V gives CDR1 SGHRS, CDR2 YFSETQ. Sequenced input: whole blood. The receptor's source is an adult who was a healthcare worker with PCR-confirmed SARS-CoV-2 infection or an uninfected control (not recorded which). The rearrangement links TRBV5-1 to TRBJ2-7; perhaps TRBD1 as D (6 bases). In nucleotides, the CDR3 is TGCGCCAGCAGCTCCGACAGGCGAGAGCAGTACTTC. This sequence encodes CASSSDRREQYF.